A selection of T cell receptor beta chains follows, all from one sample in a study of T cells expressing NK-cell markers. TCRdb re-analyzed the 5' RACE reads; it lists each CDR3 protein once, without DNA. Listed are some 460,000 distinct CDR3 sequences; almost 1.5% falls within the top ten. The specimen sequenced was blood T cells: a sorted CD56 or NKG2C T cell subset, CD4+ or CD8+ T cells, or bulk PBMC T cells (not recorded which). These receptors came from a woman aged 45-65 years in good health. Both conserved end residues are part of each CDR3.

J,V,length,CDR3
TRBJ2-7,TRBV2,14,CASRGLAALYEQYF
TRBJ2-2,TRBV11-3,14,CASSLDFGVGELFF
TRBJ2-4,TRBV3-1,16,CASSSRTGFGKNIQYF
TRBJ2-1,TRBV24-1,17,CATSDHSGSNSYNEQFF
TRBJ1-1,TRBV5-1,13,CASSLGANTEAFF
TRBJ2-3,TRBV5-1,14,CASSLQGELDTQYF
TRBJ1-1,TRBV29-1,13,CSAMGTVNTEAFF
TRBJ2-7,TRBV27,19,CASSGGSTSGGLGPYEQYF
TRBJ2-1,TRBV4-1,18,CASSQPQGGLAGLGEQFF
TRBJ2-1,TRBV30,15,CAWRGLADSYNEQFF
TRBJ2-1,TRBV5-1,15,CASSLTAGSYNEQFF
TRBJ1-1,TRBV29-1,12,CSVVIVNTEAFF
TRBJ2-1,TRBV12-3/TRBV12-4,15,CASSFGGPGGDEQFF
TRBJ2-3,TRBV20-1,14,CSASPGRFGDTQYF
TRBJ2-6,TRBV6-1,14,CASSEETGANVLTF
TRBJ1-1,TRBV18,14,CASSPSSMNTEAFF
TRBJ2-7,TRBV7-2,15,CASSLEISPSYEQYF
TRBJ1-2,TRBV12-3/TRBV12-4,15,CASSSDRTRSYGYTF
TRBJ1-1,TRBV20-1,13,CSARGLQGKEAFF
TRBJ2-5,TRBV15,13,CATKFYGAETQYF
TRBJ1-1,TRBV4-1,14,CASSQPPAGVEAFF
TRBJ2-1,TRBV15,15,CATSPGTSGRHEQFF
TRBJ2-4,TRBV11-2,15,CASSLTALAKNIQYF
TRBJ2-1,TRBV5-1,15,CASSSGGSHYNEQFF
TRBJ1-4,TRBV18,14,CASSPPSTNEKLFF
TRBJ1-1,TRBV15,12,CATSRPQGEAFF
TRBJ2-2,TRBV11-3,18,CASSLATSGRPVTGELFF
TRBJ2-3,TRBV4-1,13,CASSELGTLTQYF
TRBJ1-3,TRBV2,14,CASSWTGSGNTIYF
TRBJ1-2,TRBV4-1,14,CASSQIGAEYGYTF
TRBJ1-1,TRBV13,13,CASSLAGSLKAFF
TRBJ1-1,TRBV5-1,14,CASSLAGTGFEAFF
TRBJ2-3,TRBV11-3,17,CASSAGLAGKSTDTQYF
TRBJ2-3,TRBV6-5,15,CASRFGLASTDTQYF
TRBJ2-7,TRBV14,16,CASSQGPTDFSYEQYF
TRBJ2-3,TRBV20-1,14,CSAPTPSSTDTQYF
TRBJ2-3,TRBV5-4,17,CASSSGTGGIRRNTQYF
TRBJ2-1,TRBV6-5,14,CASSYSMVVSEQFF
TRBJ2-2,TRBV5-1,14,CASSPGGLAGELFF
TRBJ2-2,TRBV5-4,13,CASSLPMSGELFF
TRBJ2-1,TRBV29-1,14,CSVEQDPSYNEQFF
TRBJ2-7,TRBV7-8,12,CASSVGVYEQYF
TRBJ2-1,TRBV4-1,17,CASSQGASGSRINEQFF
TRBJ1-2,TRBV5-1,13,CASSEDLGHGYTF
TRBJ1-4,TRBV5-1,16,CASSEGFRGVNEKLFF
TRBJ2-7,TRBV5-1,16,CASSLRPGTASYEQYF
TRBJ2-7,TRBV5-1,13,CASSSGSSYEQYF
TRBJ2-4,TRBV30,13,CAWGGPSPNIQYF
TRBJ2-5,TRBV20-1,15,CSASARLAGEETQYF
TRBJ2-7,TRBV20-1,14,CSARDRVVAQEQYF
TRBJ2-3,TRBV11-2,15,CASSLEPSKPWAQYF